This is a list of T cell receptor beta chains from one sample in a study of a mutant IDH1 vaccine in newly diagnosed glioma. Libraries were prepared by immunoSEQ multiplex PCR; TCRdb keeps only in-frame clonotypes and omits some of them. The table includes approximately 51,000 clones, over 75% detected once. These receptors' antigens are unknown. The material was PBMCs, obtained from a glioma patient whose treatment included an IDH1 peptide vaccine. Source of these receptors: a woman in her forties with glioma. Each CDR3 is given with its conserved first and last residue. D genes are given only for firm matches. Part of the rows lack a size; the others show once, few, many or a class for expanded clones.

TRBV5-4,.,TRBJ1-5,.,CASSSGVVGQPQHF,TGTGCCAGCAGCTCAGGGGTTGTGGGTCAGCCCCAGCATTTT
TRBV9,.,TRBJ2-3,TRBD2,CASSVATGRGGSDTQYF,TGTGCCAGCAGCGTAGCTACGGGGCGGGGGGGCTCAGATACGCAGTATTTT
TRBV14,.,TRBJ2-7,TRBD2,CASSQAGGGRSYEQYF,TGTGCCAGCAGCCAAGCGGGCGGGGGGAGGTCCTACGAGCAGTACTTC
TRBV7-2,.,TRBJ1-5,.,CASSPDGNQPQHF,TGTGCCAGCAGCCCCGACGGCAATCAGCCCCAGCATTTT
TRBV4-1,.,TRBJ2-1,.,CASSQGGLGQFF,TGCGCCAGCAGCCAGGGGGGGCTGGGGCAGTTCTTC
TRBV9,.,TRBJ1-2,.,CASSPGTYGYTF,TGTGCCAGCAGCCCAGGGACCTATGGCTACACCTTC
TRBV7-9,.,TRBJ1-3,.,CASSLANRALSGNTIYF,TGTGCCAGCAGCTTAGCGAATCGGGCCTTATCTGGAAACACCATATATTTT
TRBV7-2,.,TRBJ1-5,.,CASSLTIGQPQHF,TGTGCCAGCAGCTTGACTATAGGGCAGCCCCAGCATTTT
TRBV6-5,.,TRBJ1-2,.,CASSYRVGDYGYTF,TGTGCCAGCAGTTACAGGGTAGGGGACTATGGCTACACCTTC
TRBV4-1,.,TRBJ1-3,TRBD1,CASSQGQSSGNTIYF,TGCGCCAGCAGCCAGGGACAGAGCTCTGGAAACACCATATATTTT
TRBV2,.,TRBJ1-2,.,CASIGRANYGYTF,TGTGCCAGCATCGGACGAGCTAACTATGGCTACACCTTC
TRBV5-4,.,TRBJ2-4,.,CASSLEGRGGNIQYF,TGTGCCAGCAGCTTGGAGGGGCGGGGAGGAAACATTCAGTACTTC
TRBV19,.,TRBJ2-2,.,CASSWIHTGELFF,TGTGCCAGTAGTTGGATTCACACCGGGGAGCTGTTTTTT
TRBV2,.,TRBJ2-7,.,CASRGTYYEQYF,TGTGCCAGCAGGGGTACCTACTACGAGCAGTACTTC
TRBV6-1,.,TRBJ1-4,.,CASTPWGLEKLFF,TGTGCCAGCACCCCTTGGGGGTTAGAAAAACTGTTTTTT
TRBV2,.,TRBJ1-5,.,CASQNQGNQPQHF,TGTGCCAGCCAAAACCAGGGGAATCAGCCCCAGCATTTT
TRBV2,.,TRBJ1-6,.,CASSDRGLGSSPLHF,TGTGCCAGCAGCGATCGTGGGTTAGGTAGCTCACCCCTCCACTTT
TRBV6-1,.,TRBJ2-5,.,CASSGGLVQETQYF,TGTGCCAGCTCCGGAGGGTTGGTTCAAGAGACCCAGTACTTC
TRBV6-6,.,TRBJ1-2,TRBD1,CASRTPGGANYGYTF,TGTGCCAGCAGGACCCCAGGGGGCGCCAACTATGGCTACACCTTC
TRBV12-5,.,TRBJ2-1,TRBD2,CASGFNGGAGNEQFF,TGTGCTAGTGGTTTCAACGGGGGGGCGGGGAATGAGCAGTTCTTC
TRBV29-1,.,TRBJ1-2,TRBD1,CSVEDIPGQVVHTF,TGCAGCGTTGAAGATATACCGGGACAGGTAGTCCACACCTTC
TRBV19,.,TRBJ1-5,.,CASSIEGQPQHF,TGTGCCAGTAGTATAGAGGGACAGCCCCAGCATTTT
TRBV5-3,.,TRBJ1-2,.,CARSLWGSCYGYTF,TGTGCCAGAAGCTTGTGGGGATCCTGCTATGGCTACACCTTC
TRBV5-1,.,TRBJ1-4,TRBD1,CASTQGGANEKLFF,TGCGCCAGCACTCAGGGGGGTGCGAATGAAAAACTGTTTTTT
TRBV7-9,.,TRBJ1-2,.,CASSLIRGGYGYTF,TGTGCCAGCAGCTTAATTAGGGGGGGGTATGGCTACACCTTC
TRBV5-6,.,TRBJ1-2,TRBD1,CASSYKTGAFYGYTF,TGTGCCAGCAGTTATAAGACAGGGGCCTTCTATGGCTACACCTTC
TRBV29-1,.,TRBJ2-4,.,CSVLTGAKNIQYF,TGCAGCGTTTTAACAGGAGCCAAAAACATTCAGTACTTC
TRBV5-1,few,TRBJ2-5,.,CASSFRTAQETQYF,TGCGCCAGCAGCTTCCGGACAGCCCAAGAGACCCAGTACTTC
TRBV4-1,.,TRBJ2-7,.,CASSQDGARGYGEQYF,TGCGCCAGCAGCCAAGACGGGGCCAGGGGATATGGCGAGCAGTACTTC
TRBV6-1,.,TRBJ2-1,.,CASRSGGARNEQFF,TGTGCCAGCAGGAGCGGTGGAGCGAGGAATGAGCAGTTCTTC
TRBV5-1,once,TRBJ1-2,.,CASSGGRESDYGYTF,TGCGCCAGCAGTGGAGGCAGGGAAAGCGACTATGGCTACACCTTC
TRBV7-2,.,TRBJ2-3,.,CASSPRWTDTQYF,TGTGCCAGCAGCCCTCGGTGGACAGATACGCAGTATTTT
TRBV4-1,medium-sized,TRBJ2-3,.,CASSQWEDTQYF,TGCGCCAGCAGCCAGTGGGAAGATACGCAGTATTTT
TRBV5-1,.,TRBJ2-7,TRBD1,CASSTGTGDTRYEQYF,TGCGCCAGCAGCACCGGGACAGGGGACACTAGGTACGAGCAGTACTTC
TRBV12-5,.,TRBJ1-4,.,CASAWDVLRATNEKLFF,TGTGCTAGTGCCTGGGACGTACTAAGGGCAACTAATGAAAAACTGTTTTTT
TRBV11-2,.,TRBJ1-1,.,CASSKKTGWDTEAFF,TGTGCCAGCAGCAAGAAAACAGGGTGGGACACTGAAGCTTTCTTT
TRBV5-1,.,TRBJ1-2,TRBD1,CASSLAKRDRGLAIGYTF,TGCGCCAGCAGCTTGGCCAAAAGGGACAGGGGACTAGCTATTGGCTACACCTTC
TRBV9,.,TRBJ2-7,.,CASGGRYEQYF,TGTGCCAGCGGGGGGCGCTACGAGCAGTACTTC
TRBV25-1,.,TRBJ2-3,TRBD1,CASRPRDRGTDTQYF,TGTGCCAGCAGACCCCGGGACAGGGGTACAGATACGCAGTATTTT
TRBV5-1,.,TRBJ2-2,.,CASSQIEQGYGGELFF,TGCGCCAGCAGCCAAATAGAACAGGGTTACGGCGGGGAGCTGTTTTTT
TRBV7-6,.,TRBJ2-3,TRBD2,CASSPQAGATDTQYF,TGTGCCAGCAGCCCCCAAGCGGGGGCCACAGATACGCAGTATTTT
TRBV6-5,.,TRBJ2-2,TRBD1,CASSPRGQTGELFF,TGTGCCAGCAGCCCTAGGGGACAGACCGGGGAGCTGTTTTTT
TRBV9,.,TRBJ2-7,TRBD1,CASSPQTGEDEQYF,TGTGCCAGCAGCCCCCAGACAGGGGAGGACGAGCAGTACTTC
TRBV5-6,.,TRBJ1-2,.,CASSLGELYYGYTF,TGTGCCAGCAGCTTAGGGGAGTTGTACTATGGCTACACCTTC
TRBV6-6,.,TRBJ2-3,.,CASNTGRTDTQYF,TGTGCCAGCAATACGGGCAGAACAGATACGCAGTATTTT
TRBV19,once,TRBJ1-2,.,CASSRPESVRYTF,TGTGCCAGTAGTAGGCCCGAGTCTGTACGCTACACCTTC
TRBV7-2,few,TRBJ1-5,.,CASSIRDTGQPQHF,TGTGCCAGCAGCATCCGGGACACCGGGCAGCCCCAGCATTTT
TRBV4-1,.,TRBJ2-7,.,CASSQARVSYEQYF,TGCGCCAGCAGCCAAGCGAGGGTTTCCTACGAGCAGTACTTC
TRBV2,.,TRBJ1-1,TRBD1,CASRVLGQGGTEAFF,TGTGCCAGCAGGGTTCTGGGACAGGGCGGCACTGAAGCTTTCTTT
TRBV9,.,TRBJ2-7,.,CASSVSGQHGEQYF,TGTGCCAGCAGCGTCAGCGGGCAACACGGCGAGCAGTACTTC
TRBV29-1,few,TRBJ1-5,.,CSVAGGFGQPQHF,TGCAGCGTGGCGGGGGGCTTCGGTCAGCCCCAGCATTTT
TRBV12-5,.,TRBJ1-5,.,CASGPSGSNQPQHF,TGTGCTAGTGGTCCGTCCGGTAGCAATCAGCCCCAGCATTTT
TRBV25-1,.,TRBJ1-6,TRBD1,CASSELEQGRNSPLHF,TGTGCCAGCAGTGAATTAGAACAGGGGCGAAATTCACCCCTCCACTTT
TRBV19,.,TRBJ1-3,.,CASNPGGNSGNTIYF,TGTGCCAGTAACCCAGGAGGGAACTCTGGAAACACCATATATTTT